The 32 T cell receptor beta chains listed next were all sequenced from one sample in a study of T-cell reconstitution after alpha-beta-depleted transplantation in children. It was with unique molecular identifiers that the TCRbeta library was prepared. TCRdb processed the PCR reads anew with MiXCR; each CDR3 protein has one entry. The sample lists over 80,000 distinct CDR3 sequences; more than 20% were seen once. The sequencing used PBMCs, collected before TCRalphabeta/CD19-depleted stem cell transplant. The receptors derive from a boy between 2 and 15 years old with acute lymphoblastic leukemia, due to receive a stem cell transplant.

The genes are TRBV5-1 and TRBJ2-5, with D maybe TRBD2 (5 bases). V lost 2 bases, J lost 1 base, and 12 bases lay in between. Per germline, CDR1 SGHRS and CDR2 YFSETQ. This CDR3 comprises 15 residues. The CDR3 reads CASSFGSGAQETQYF. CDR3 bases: TGCGCCAGCAGCTTTGGAAGCGGAGCCCAAGAGACCCAGTACTTC.

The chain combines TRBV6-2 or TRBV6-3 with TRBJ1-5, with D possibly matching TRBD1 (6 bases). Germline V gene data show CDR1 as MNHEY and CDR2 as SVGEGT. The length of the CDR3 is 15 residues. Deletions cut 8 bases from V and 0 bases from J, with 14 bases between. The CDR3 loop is CASVDRLYSNQPQHF. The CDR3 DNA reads TGTGCCAGCGTGGACAGACTCTATAGCAATCAGCCCCAGCATTTT.

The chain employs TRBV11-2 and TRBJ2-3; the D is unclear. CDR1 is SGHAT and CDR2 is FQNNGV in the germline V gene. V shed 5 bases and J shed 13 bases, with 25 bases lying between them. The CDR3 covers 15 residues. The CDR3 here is CASSLLGPSFRKEYF. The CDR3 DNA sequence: TGTGCCAGCAGCCTGTTAGGCCCCTCTTTTAGAAAGGAGTATTTT.

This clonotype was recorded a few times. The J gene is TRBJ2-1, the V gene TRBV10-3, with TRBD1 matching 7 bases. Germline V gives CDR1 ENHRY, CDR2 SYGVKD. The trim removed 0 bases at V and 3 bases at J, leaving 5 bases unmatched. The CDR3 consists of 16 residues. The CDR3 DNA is TGTGCCATCAGTGAGTCTACAGGGGACCACTACAATGAGCAGTTCTTC. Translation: CAISESTGDHYNEQFF.

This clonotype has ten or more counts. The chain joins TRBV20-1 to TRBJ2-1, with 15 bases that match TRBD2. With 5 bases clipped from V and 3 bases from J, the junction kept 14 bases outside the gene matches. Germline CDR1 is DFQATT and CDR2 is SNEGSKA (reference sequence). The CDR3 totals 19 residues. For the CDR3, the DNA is TGCAGTGCTGAGCTCCCCTGGACTAGCGGGAGGGCCCACTACAATGAGCAGTTCTTC. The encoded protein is CSAELPWTSGRAHYNEQFF.

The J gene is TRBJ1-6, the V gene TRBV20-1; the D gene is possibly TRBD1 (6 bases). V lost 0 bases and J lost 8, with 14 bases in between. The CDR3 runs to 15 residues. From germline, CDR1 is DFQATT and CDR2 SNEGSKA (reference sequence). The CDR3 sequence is CSARDPNRDYSPLHF. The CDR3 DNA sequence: TGCAGTGCTAGAGATCCCAACAGGGATTATTCACCCCTCCACTTT.

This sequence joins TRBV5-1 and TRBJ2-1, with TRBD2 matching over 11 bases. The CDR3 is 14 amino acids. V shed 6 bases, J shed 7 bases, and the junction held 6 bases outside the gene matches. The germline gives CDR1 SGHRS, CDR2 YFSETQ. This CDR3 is CASTGTSGENEQFF. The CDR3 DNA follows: TGCGCCAGCACCGGGACTAGCGGAGAGAATGAGCAGTTCTTC.

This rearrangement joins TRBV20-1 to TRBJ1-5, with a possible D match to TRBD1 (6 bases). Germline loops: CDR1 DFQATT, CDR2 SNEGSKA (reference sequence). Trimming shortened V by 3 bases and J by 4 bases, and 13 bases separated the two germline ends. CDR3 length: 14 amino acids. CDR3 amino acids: CSARPRTANQPQHF. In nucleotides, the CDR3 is TGCAGTGCTAGGCCGCGGACAGCAAATCAGCCCCAGCATTTT.

CDR3 DNA: TGTGCCAGCAGCCCCCCTATTGGCGGAGGTGCAGAGACCCAGTACTTC. It encodes CASSPPIGGGAETQYF. This chain connects TRBV7-9 to TRBJ2-5; D possibly corresponds to TRBD2 (5 bases). CDR1 SEHNR and CDR2 FQNEAQ come from the germline V gene (reference sequence). The CDR3 loop spans 16 amino acids. V lost 5 bases and J lost 4, with 20 bases in between.

The CDR3 DNA is TGTGCCACCCTTAGCGGGGACAGCACAGATACGCAGTATTTT. Residues: CATLSGDSTDTQYF. The V call is TRBV6-1, the J call TRBJ2-3; TRBD2 agrees at 8 bases. Germline loops: CDR1 MNHNS, CDR2 SASEGT. This CDR3 is built from 14 residues. Germline trimming cut 10 bases from V and 0 bases from J; bases unmatched to any gene: 6.

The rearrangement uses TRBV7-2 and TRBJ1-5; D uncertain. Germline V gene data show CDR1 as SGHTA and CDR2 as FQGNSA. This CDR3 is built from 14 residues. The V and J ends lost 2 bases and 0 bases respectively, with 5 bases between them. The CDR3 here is CASSLQYSNQPQHF. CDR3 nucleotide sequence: TGTGCCAGCAGCTTACAGTATAGCAATCAGCCCCAGCATTTT.

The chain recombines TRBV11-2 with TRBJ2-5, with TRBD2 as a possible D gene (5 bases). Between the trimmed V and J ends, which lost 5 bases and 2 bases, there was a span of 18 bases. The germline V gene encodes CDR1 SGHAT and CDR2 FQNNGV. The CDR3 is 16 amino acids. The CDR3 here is CASSPAFGESQETQYF. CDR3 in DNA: TGTGCCAGCAGCCCAGCCTTCGGGGAGTCTCAAGAGACCCAGTACTTC.

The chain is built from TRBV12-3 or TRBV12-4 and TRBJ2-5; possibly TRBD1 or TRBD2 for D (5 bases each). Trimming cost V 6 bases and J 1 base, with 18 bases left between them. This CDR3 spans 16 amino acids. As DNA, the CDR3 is TGTGCCAGCAGCCGCTGGGGGTCCGCCGTCCAAGAGACCCAGTACTTC. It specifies CASSRWGSAVQETQYF.

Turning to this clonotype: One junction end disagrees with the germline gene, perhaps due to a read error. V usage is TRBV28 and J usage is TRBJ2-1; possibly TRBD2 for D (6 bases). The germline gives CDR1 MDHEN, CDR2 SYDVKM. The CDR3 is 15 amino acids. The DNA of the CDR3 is TGTGCCAGCAGTTTATTGCCAGGAACGGAGGGCCAGCTTACCTTC. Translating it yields CASSLLPGTEGQLTF.

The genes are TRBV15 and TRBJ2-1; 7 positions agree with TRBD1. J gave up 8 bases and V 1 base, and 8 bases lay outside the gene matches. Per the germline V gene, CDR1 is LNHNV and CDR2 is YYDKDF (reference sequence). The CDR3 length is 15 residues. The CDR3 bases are TGTGCCACCAGCAGAGGACAGGGATCTTACCATGAGCAGTTCTTC. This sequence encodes CATSRGQGSYHEQFF.

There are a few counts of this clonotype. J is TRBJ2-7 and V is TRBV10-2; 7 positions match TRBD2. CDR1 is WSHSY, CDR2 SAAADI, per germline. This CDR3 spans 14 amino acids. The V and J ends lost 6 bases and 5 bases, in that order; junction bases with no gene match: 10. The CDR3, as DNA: TGCGCCAGCAGATCTAGCGGAGGGAGGCACGAGCAGTACTTC. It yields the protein CASRSSGGRHEQYF.

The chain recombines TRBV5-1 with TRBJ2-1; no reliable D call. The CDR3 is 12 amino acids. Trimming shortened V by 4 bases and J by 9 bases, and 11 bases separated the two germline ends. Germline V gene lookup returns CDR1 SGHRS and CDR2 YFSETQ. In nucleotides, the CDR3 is TGCGCCAGCAGCCCCCTAATAGGTGAGCAGTTCTTC. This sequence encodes CASSPLIGEQFF.

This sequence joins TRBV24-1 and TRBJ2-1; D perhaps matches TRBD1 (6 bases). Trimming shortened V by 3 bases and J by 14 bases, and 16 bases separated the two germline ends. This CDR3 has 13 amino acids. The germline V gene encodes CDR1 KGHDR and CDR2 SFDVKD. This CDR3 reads CATSDTGTSLKFF. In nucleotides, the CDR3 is TGTGCCACCAGTGATACCGGGACAAGCCTCAAGTTCTTC.

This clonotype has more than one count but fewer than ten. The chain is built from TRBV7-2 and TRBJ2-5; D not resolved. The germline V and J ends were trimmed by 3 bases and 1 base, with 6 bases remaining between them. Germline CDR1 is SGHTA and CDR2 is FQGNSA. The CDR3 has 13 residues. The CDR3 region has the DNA TGTGCCAGCAGCTTCGAGCGCCAAGAGACCCAGTACTTC. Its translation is CASSFERQETQYF. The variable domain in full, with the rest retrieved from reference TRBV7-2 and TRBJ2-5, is GAGVSQSPSNKVTEKGKDVELRCDPISGHTALYWYRQSLGQGLEFLIYFQGNSAPDKSGLPSDRFSAERTGGSVSTLTIQRTQQEDSAVYLCASSFERQETQYFGPGTRLLVL.

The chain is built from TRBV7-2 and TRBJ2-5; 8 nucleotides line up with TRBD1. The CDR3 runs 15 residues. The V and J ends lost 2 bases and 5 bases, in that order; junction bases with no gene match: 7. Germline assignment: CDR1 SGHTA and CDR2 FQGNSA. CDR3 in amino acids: CASSLIRGLGETQYF. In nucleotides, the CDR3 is TGTGCCAGCAGCTTAATCAGGGGGCTAGGGGAGACCCAGTACTTC.

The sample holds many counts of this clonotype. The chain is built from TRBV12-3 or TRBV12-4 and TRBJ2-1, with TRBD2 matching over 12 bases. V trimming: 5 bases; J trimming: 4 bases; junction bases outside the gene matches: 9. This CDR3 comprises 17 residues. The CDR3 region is CASSPRTSGMGYNEQFF. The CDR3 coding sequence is TGTGCCAGCAGTCCTCGGACTAGCGGGATGGGATACAATGAGCAGTTCTTC.

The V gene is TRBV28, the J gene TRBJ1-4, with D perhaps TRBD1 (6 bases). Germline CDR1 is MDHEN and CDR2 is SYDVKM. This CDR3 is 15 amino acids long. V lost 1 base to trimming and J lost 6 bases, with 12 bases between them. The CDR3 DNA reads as TGTGCCAGCAGTTTATTGAACGCAGGGGATGAAAAACTGTTTTTT. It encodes CASSLLNAGDEKLFF.

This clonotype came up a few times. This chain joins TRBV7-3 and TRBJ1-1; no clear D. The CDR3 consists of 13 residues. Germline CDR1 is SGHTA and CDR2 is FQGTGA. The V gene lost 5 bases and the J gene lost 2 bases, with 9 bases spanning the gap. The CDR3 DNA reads TGTGCCAGCAGCAGGACGGATAACACTGAAGCTTTCTTT. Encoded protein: CASSRTDNTEAFF. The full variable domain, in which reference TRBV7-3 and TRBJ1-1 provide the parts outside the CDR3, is GAGVSQTPSNKVTEKGKYVELRCDPISGHTALYWYRQSLGQGPEFLIYFQGTGAADDSGLPNDRFFAVRPEGSVSTLKIQRTERGDSAVYLCASSRTDNTEAFFGQGTRLTVV.

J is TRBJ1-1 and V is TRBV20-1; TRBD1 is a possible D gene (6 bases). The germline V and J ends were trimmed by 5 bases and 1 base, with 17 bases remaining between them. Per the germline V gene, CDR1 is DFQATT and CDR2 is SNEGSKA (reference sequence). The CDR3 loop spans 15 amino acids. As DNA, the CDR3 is TGCAGTGCTCGGAAAGTTACAGGGCGGAACACTGAAGCTTTCTTT. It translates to CSARKVTGRNTEAFF.

CDR3 nucleotide sequence: TGTGCCAGCAGTTTTAAATCCGGCTTCACCGGGGAGCTGTTTTTT. It is translated as CASSFKSGFTGELFF. This chain links TRBV12-3 or TRBV12-4 with TRBJ2-2; D is undetermined. V was clipped by 3 bases and J by 4 bases, with 12 bases between them. This CDR3 is 15 amino acids long.

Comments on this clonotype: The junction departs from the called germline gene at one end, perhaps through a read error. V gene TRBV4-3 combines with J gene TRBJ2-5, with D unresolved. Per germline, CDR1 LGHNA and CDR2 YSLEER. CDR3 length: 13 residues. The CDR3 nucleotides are TGCGCCATCAGCCGACAATTGCAAGAGACCCAGTACTTC. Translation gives CAISRQLQETQYF.

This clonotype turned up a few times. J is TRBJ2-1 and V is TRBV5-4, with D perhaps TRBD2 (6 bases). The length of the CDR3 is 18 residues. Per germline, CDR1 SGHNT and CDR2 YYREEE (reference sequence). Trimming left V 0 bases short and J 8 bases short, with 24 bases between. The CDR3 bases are TGTGCCAGCAGCTTGGACATTCAATTTAGCGGAGGGGCATATGAGCAGTTCTTC. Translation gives CASSLDIQFSGGAYEQFF.

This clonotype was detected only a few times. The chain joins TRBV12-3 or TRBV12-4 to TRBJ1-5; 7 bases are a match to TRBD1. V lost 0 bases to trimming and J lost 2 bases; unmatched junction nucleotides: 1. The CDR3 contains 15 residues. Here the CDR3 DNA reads TGTGCCAGCAGTTTAGCGACAGGGCGCAATCAGCCCCAGCATTTT. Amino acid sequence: CASSLATGRNQPQHF.

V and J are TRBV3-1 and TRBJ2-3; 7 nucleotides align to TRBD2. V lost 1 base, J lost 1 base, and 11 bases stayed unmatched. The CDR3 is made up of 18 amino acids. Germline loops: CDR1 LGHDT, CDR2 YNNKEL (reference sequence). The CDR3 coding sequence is TGTGCCAGCAGCCAAGTGGGATTGACTAGCACGCGCACAGATACGCAGTATTTT. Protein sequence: CASSQVGLTSTRTDTQYF.

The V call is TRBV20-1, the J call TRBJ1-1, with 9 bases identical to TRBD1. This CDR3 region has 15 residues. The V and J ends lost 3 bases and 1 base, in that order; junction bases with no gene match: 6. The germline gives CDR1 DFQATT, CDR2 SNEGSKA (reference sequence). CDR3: CSASPPTGGNTEAFF. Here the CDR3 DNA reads TGCAGTGCTAGCCCCCCGACAGGGGGGAACACTGAAGCTTTCTTT.

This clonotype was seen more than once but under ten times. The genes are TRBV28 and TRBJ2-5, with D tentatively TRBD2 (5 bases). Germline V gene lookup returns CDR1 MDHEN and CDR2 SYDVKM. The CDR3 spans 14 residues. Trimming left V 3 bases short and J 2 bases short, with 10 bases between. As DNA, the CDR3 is TGTGCCAGCAGTTTTCGGAGGATTCAAGAGACCCAGTACTTC. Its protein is CASSFRRIQETQYF.

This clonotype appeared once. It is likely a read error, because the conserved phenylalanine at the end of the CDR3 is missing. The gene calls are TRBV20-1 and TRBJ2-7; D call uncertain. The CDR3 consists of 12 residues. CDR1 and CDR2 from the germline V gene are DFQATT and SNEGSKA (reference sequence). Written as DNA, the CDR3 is TGCAATGCTAGTTCCAGCTATGCCGAGCAGTACTCC. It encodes CNASSSYAEQYS.